This T cell receptor (beta chain) was documented in a study of shared clonotypes between healthy human individuals (TCRdb year 2020). Background on the whole study: Three men and two women, aged 18 to 49 years, made up the cohort. To increase sequencing depth and limit assay-specific biases, different laboratories used diverse techniques to prepare libraries and sequence TCR repertoires. Blood TCR repertoires of four to six healthy adults were deeply sequenced to estimate repertoire size and the extent of clonotype sharing between individuals. Between about 0.85 and 10 billion PBMCs per donor were obtained by leukapheresis. Study-level results and caveats: Sampling was restricted to blood, and TCR repertoires in tissue are likely to differ from TCR repertoires in blood. Because the study included a small number of donors, the genetic and exposure-history diversity represented was limited. Pairwise subsampling indicated that sequencing depth was expected to affect the degree of clonotype sharing among donors.

Per the germline V gene, SGHRS is the CDR1 and YFSETQ is the CDR2. From V the trimming removes 8 bases and from J it removes 0 bases, while the gene matches leave 5 bases of the junction unaccounted for. Inclusive of the bounding cysteine and phenylalanine, the CDR3 is 13 residues long. Only CDR3 DNA is held: 39 bases, read in frame from base 1. Using the deep immunoSEQ assay, TCR CDR3 regions were amplified from genomic DNA by multiplex PCR. Extracted genomic DNA from each cell subset was distributed evenly across all wells of several immunoSEQ 96-well plates, and each plate was treated as a replicate. For unsorted PBMC, approximately 0.3 ug of genomic DNA, equivalent to around 30,000 T cell genomes, went into each replicate PCR. Unsorted PBMC genomic DNA was sequenced across ten immunoSEQ deep assay plates. The purified libraries were quantified using a Qubit 3.0 fluorometer, sized with a Bioanalyzer 2100, and then quantified again using the KAPA Library Quantification kit. Each immunoSEQ 96-well plate was sequenced on its own single-read 150-cycle Illumina NextSeq 550 flow cell. The paper's processing steps were these. The immunoSEQ output contained only junctional sequences without quality scores, so filtering could not match that applied to full-length reads. To assign V/J genes and CDR3, sequences were annotated against IMGT germline references using PyIR, a Python wrapper for IgBLAST v1.9. Any read was removed if the V/J assignment was weak (E-value above 1e-6), the CDR3 was missing, or the read contained stop codons, out-of-frame junctions, or ambiguous translated residues. V3J clonotypes were defined by identical inferred V gene, J gene, and CDR3 amino acid sequence. To compute the percentage overlap between repertoires, the number of shared unique clonotypes was divided by the size of the smaller repertoire. Three approaches were used to assess repertoire richness: RTK rarefaction, the Chao1 estimator, and Recon v2.1 estimates of unobserved clonotypes. Entries here come from immuneACCESS through TCRdb and include only in-frame sequences with V and J called. Some clones fail to appear in such tables; in the studies checked, an unresolved V gene covers under half of the shortfall, and the cause of the remainder is unknown. The V and J calls and clone size come from that table; D and trimming were worked out from the DNA. This sample lists hundreds of thousands of clones; 70% to 80% were detected once. Of the sample, approximately 12% falls within the top ten clones.

Concerning this clone itself: Its antigen specificity is not known. No per-base quality is available; no much larger clone lies one base away.

The donors were healthy, HIV-negative adults who had no recently reported acute infections or vaccinations. Every donor was a Caucasian adult residing in Nashville, Tennessee, USA. In the unsorted samples, roughly 90 million PBMCs were counted, and genomic DNA was extracted using the QIAamp DNA Blood Mini kit. Blood was collected by leukapheresis, and PBMCs were isolated by Ficoll-Histopaque density gradient centrifugation and then cryopreserved in liquid nitrogen vapor phase. Input material: PBMCs. Recombination linked TRBV5-1 to TRBJ2-7, with TRBD1 matching 7 junction bases. This clonotype originated in a woman between 35 and 50 years old in good health. Some clones in this sample may be carry-over from other donors' samples. Read as DNA, the sequence is TGCGCCAGTGGGACAGATCCCTCCTACGAGCAGTACTTC. Protein translation: CASGTDPSYEQYF.